This T cell receptor beta chain was obtained from a study of cytomegalovirus exposure and HLA in healthy donors. The PCR employed 60 Vbeta primers together with 13 Jbeta primers. The method was immunoSEQ multiplex PCR; TCRdb's version includes in-frame clones alone and lacks a portion of them. The sample shows around 150,000 clones, around four fifths of them seen only once. Germline CDR1 reads SGHTA; CDR2 reads FQGTGA. This CDR3 contains 15 residues. Losses at the gene ends were 5 bases for V and 2 bases for J; bases not matched to a gene: 6. The chain uses TRBV7-3 and TRBJ2-1; the match to TRBD2 covers 7 bases. This TCR derives from a male donor in good health and CMV-seropositive. Material: PBMCs. The CDR3 sequence: CASSIGLGPYNEQFF. CDR3 coding DNA: TGTGCCAGCAGCATTGGACTAGGCCCCTACAATGAGCAGTTCTTC.